These T cell receptor beta chains were read from a single sample in a study of shared T cell receptors in the human thymus. Repertoires were generated with immunoSEQ multiplex PCR, while TCRdb's copy carries only in-frame clones and drops some. The sample lists about 500,000 clones, 75% to 80% occurring once. The same sample was also used in a study of human thymus T cells.

What was sequenced was thymocytes. The receptors derive from a boy under two years old with a congenital heart defect. Both conserved end residues are part of each CDR3. D genes are given only for firm matches. The listing skips clone size in some rows; elsewhere it reads once, few, many or a size class.

J gene: TRBJ2-1; CDR3 length: 18; D gene: TRBD2; clone size: NA; V gene: TRBV5-6; CDR3 DNA: TGTGCCAGCAGCGCCGGGACTAGCGGGAGAATTTGGTACAATGAGCAGTTCTTC; CDR3 protein: CASSAGTSGRIWYNEQFF
J gene: TRBJ2-5; CDR3 length: 12; D gene: TRBD2; clone size: once; V gene: TRBV29-1; CDR3 DNA: TGCAGCGTGCATGGGGGGGAGGAGACCCAGTACTTC; CDR3 protein: CSVHGGEETQYF
J gene: TRBJ1-4; CDR3 length: 14; D gene: NA; clone size: NA; V gene: TRBV12-5; CDR3 DNA: TGTGCTAGTGGTTTGGGCAGGGGAATTGAAAAACTGTTTTTT; CDR3 protein: CASGLGRGIEKLFF
J gene: TRBJ2-2; CDR3 length: 16; D gene: TRBD1; clone size: NA; V gene: TRBV7-2; CDR3 DNA: TGTGCCAGCAGCCCCTGGACAGGGGGCCCCACCGGGGAGCTGTTTTTT; CDR3 protein: CASSPWTGGPTGELFF
J gene: TRBJ2-3; CDR3 length: 13; D gene: NA; clone size: NA; V gene: TRBV2; CDR3 DNA: TGTGCCAGCAGTGAACCACAGACAGATACGCAGTATTTT; CDR3 protein: CASSEPQTDTQYF
J gene: TRBJ1-1; CDR3 length: 15; D gene: TRBD1; clone size: once; V gene: TRBV30; CDR3 DNA: TGTGCCTCCTCCCCAACAGGGGGAAAGGGGACTGAAGCTTTCTTT; CDR3 protein: CASSPTGGKGTEAFF
J gene: TRBJ2-5; CDR3 length: 16; D gene: TRBD2; clone size: NA; V gene: TRBV7-2; CDR3 DNA: TGTGCCAGCAGCTTGCCTAGCGGGCTATACCAAGAGACCCAGTACTTC; CDR3 protein: CASSLPSGLYQETQYF
J gene: TRBJ2-1; CDR3 length: 18; D gene: NA; clone size: few; V gene: TRBV5-4; CDR3 DNA: TGTGCCAGCAGCTTGAGGACAGTTTTGCCTCCCAATCAGTGGGAGCAGTTCTTC; CDR3 protein: CASSLRTVLPPNQWEQFF
J gene: TRBJ1-1; CDR3 length: 14; D gene: NA; clone size: NA; V gene: TRBV10-3; CDR3 DNA: TGTGCCATCACCGGGGGACGGAGGTTGGGTGAAGCTTTCTTT; CDR3 protein: CAITGGRRLGEAFF
J gene: TRBJ2-3; CDR3 length: 16; D gene: NA; clone size: NA; V gene: TRBV5-1; CDR3 DNA: TGCGCCAGCAGCTTGACTAGAGATAAAGGGACAGATACGCAGTATTTT; CDR3 protein: CASSLTRDKGTDTQYF
J gene: TRBJ1-2; CDR3 length: 15; D gene: TRBD1; clone size: NA; V gene: TRBV19; CDR3 DNA: TGTGCCCACCCTCCCCGGACAGGGGGCTTTAATGGCTACACCTTC; CDR3 protein: CAHPPRTGGFNGYTF
J gene: TRBJ1-4; CDR3 length: 16; D gene: TRBD1; clone size: once; V gene: TRBV5-1; CDR3 DNA: TGCGCCAGCAGCACGCCGACAGGGAGAACTAATGAAAAACTGTTTTTT; CDR3 protein: CASSTPTGRTNEKLFF
J gene: TRBJ2-3; CDR3 length: 15; D gene: TRBD2; clone size: NA; V gene: TRBV12-5; CDR3 DNA: TGTGCTAGTGGATCGAGCGGGAGGGCCCCAGATACGCAGTATTTT; CDR3 protein: CASGSSGRAPDTQYF
J gene: TRBJ1-5; CDR3 length: 17; D gene: TRBD1; clone size: few; V gene: TRBV7-8; CDR3 DNA: TGTGCCAGCAGCTTAAGGCCGCAGGGGGGAATAGATCAGCCCCAGCATTTT; CDR3 protein: CASSLRPQGGIDQPQHF
J gene: TRBJ2-1; CDR3 length: 18; D gene: NA; clone size: few; V gene: TRBV7-8; CDR3 DNA: TGTGCCAGCAGCTTAGTTAGAAAGAACGGGGACAAAGCTAATGAGCAGTTCTTC; CDR3 protein: CASSLVRKNGDKANEQFF
J gene: TRBJ2-3; CDR3 length: 13; D gene: NA; clone size: NA; V gene: TRBV5-1; CDR3 DNA: TGCGCCAGCGGAGGCTACCTAACAGATACGCAGTATTTT; CDR3 protein: CASGGYLTDTQYF
J gene: TRBJ2-4; CDR3 length: 14; D gene: NA; clone size: NA; V gene: TRBV9; CDR3 DNA: TGTGCCAGCAGCGAAAACTTAGCCAAAAACATTCAGTACTTC; CDR3 protein: CASSENLAKNIQYF
J gene: TRBJ1-2; CDR3 length: 16; D gene: TRBD1; clone size: NA; V gene: TRBV4-3; CDR3 DNA: TGCGCCAGCAGCCAAGATCCCTGGACAGGGATTGCTGGCTACACCTTC; CDR3 protein: CASSQDPWTGIAGYTF
J gene: TRBJ2-1; CDR3 length: 15; D gene: TRBD2; clone size: NA; V gene: TRBV4-1; CDR3 DNA: TGCGCCAGCAGCCAAGATGCGGGAGTTTACAATGAGCAGTTCTTC; CDR3 protein: CASSQDAGVYNEQFF
J gene: TRBJ2-2; CDR3 length: 15; D gene: TRBD2; clone size: NA; V gene: TRBV6-4; CDR3 DNA: TGTGCCAGCAGTCTGAGCGGGAGTAGCGGCGGGGAGCTGTTTTTT; CDR3 protein: CASSLSGSSGGELFF
J gene: TRBJ2-3; CDR3 length: 20; D gene: TRBD2; clone size: NA; V gene: TRBV5-5; CDR3 DNA: TGTGCCAGCAGCTTGGAAGGGGACGGGCTGGCGGGAGGGCCTGGGGATACGCAGTATTTT; CDR3 protein: CASSLEGDGLAGGPGDTQYF
J gene: TRBJ2-7; CDR3 length: 17; D gene: TRBD2; clone size: NA; V gene: TRBV5-4; CDR3 DNA: TGTGCCAGCAGCTTCCATTCAACTAGCGGGGTCCTCTACGAGCAGTACTTC; CDR3 protein: CASSFHSTSGVLYEQYF
J gene: TRBJ2-6; CDR3 length: 17; D gene: TRBD1; clone size: few; V gene: TRBV29-1; CDR3 DNA: TGCAGCGTTGAATGGGACAGGGAGGATACTGGGGCCAACGTCCTGACTTTC; CDR3 protein: CSVEWDREDTGANVLTF
J gene: TRBJ2-3; CDR3 length: 18; D gene: TRBD2; clone size: NA; V gene: TRBV5-1; CDR3 DNA: TGCGCCAGCAGGCTTAGGCAAAGGGCTAGCGGGGTGACAGATACGCAGTATTTT; CDR3 protein: CASRLRQRASGVTDTQYF
J gene: TRBJ1-5; CDR3 length: 17; D gene: NA; clone size: once; V gene: TRBV11-2; CDR3 DNA: TGTGCCAGCAGCCAGACGGACAGCCCCGGGTTAAATCAGCCCCAGCATTTT; CDR3 protein: CASSQTDSPGLNQPQHF
J gene: TRBJ2-4; CDR3 length: 13; D gene: TRBD2; clone size: NA; V gene: TRBV27; CDR3 DNA: TGTGCCAGCGCCAAACGGGGAGGGATTCTTCAGTACTTC; CDR3 protein: CASAKRGGILQYF
J gene: TRBJ2-5; CDR3 length: 16; D gene: TRBD2; clone size: NA; V gene: TRBV5-1; CDR3 DNA: TGCGCCAGCAGCCCCTATGCGGGAGGAGTGAGGGAGACCCAGTACTTC; CDR3 protein: CASSPYAGGVRETQYF
J gene: TRBJ2-3; CDR3 length: 14; D gene: TRBD2; clone size: NA; V gene: TRBV7-3; CDR3 DNA: TGTGCCAGCAGCTTAGCGGGAGCGGCAGATACGCAGTATTTT; CDR3 protein: CASSLAGAADTQYF
J gene: TRBJ2-3; CDR3 length: 16; D gene: TRBD2; clone size: few; V gene: TRBV4-1; CDR3 DNA: TGCGCCAGCAGCCCGACTAGCGGGAGAAGCACAGATACGCAGTATTTT; CDR3 protein: CASSPTSGRSTDTQYF
J gene: TRBJ2-1; CDR3 length: 16; D gene: NA; clone size: NA; V gene: TRBV4-2; CDR3 DNA: TGTGCCAGCAGCCAAGATAGAAGCGGTTCCTACAATGAGCAGTTCTTC; CDR3 protein: CASSQDRSGSYNEQFF